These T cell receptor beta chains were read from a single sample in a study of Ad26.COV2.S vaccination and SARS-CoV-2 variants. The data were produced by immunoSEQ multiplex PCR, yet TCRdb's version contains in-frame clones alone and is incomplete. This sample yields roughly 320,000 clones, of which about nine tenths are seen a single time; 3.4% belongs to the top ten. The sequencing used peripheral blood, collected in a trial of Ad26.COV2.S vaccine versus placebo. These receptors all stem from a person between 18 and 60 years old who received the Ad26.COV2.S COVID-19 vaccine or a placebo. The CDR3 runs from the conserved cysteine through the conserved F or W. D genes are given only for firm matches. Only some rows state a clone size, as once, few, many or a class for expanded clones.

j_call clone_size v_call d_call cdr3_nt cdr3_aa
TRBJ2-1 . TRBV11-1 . TGTGCCAGCAGTCAGGGCCGATACAATGAGCAGTTCTTC CASSQGRYNEQFF
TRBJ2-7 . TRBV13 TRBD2 TGTGCCAGCAGCTTAAGGCCACAACTAGCGGGGTCGGCCTACGAGCAGTACTTC CASSLRPQLAGSAYEQYF
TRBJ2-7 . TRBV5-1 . TGCGCCAGCAGCTTGGCCAGAAGCTACGAGCAGTACTTC CASSLARSYEQYF
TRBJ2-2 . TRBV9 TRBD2 TGTGCCAGCAGCTCCGGACTAGCGGGGGCCTTAAACACCGGGGAGCTGTTTTTT CASSSGLAGALNTGELFF
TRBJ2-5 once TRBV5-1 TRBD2 TGCGCCAGCAGCACCCCTCGACTAGCGGGAGAGACCCAGTACTTC CASSTPRLAGETQYF
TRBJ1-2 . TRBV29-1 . TGCAGCGTTGAGGGGACAAACTATGGCTACACCTTC CSVEGTNYGYTF
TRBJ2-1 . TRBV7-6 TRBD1 TGTGCCAGCAGCTCCAAACAGGGGGCAGACTCCTACAATGAGCAGTTCTTC CASSSKQGADSYNEQFF
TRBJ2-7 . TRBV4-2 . TGTGCCAGCAGCCAAGTTGGCTGGACGGAGACCTACGAGCAGTACTTC CASSQVGWTETYEQYF
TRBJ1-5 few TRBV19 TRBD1 TGTGCCAGTAGACCGGACAGGGCCGGCCAGCCCCAGCATTTT CASRPDRAGQPQHF
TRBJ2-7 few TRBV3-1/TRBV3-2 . TGTGCCAGCAGCCACCCCGGGGGCCGCCTAGGCGAGCAGTACTTC CASSHPGGRLGEQYF
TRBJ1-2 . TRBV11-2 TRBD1 TGTGCCAGCAGTTCTGACAGGGGACATGGCTACACCTTC CASSSDRGHGYTF
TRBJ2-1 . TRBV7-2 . TGTGCCAGCAGCCTTAGCAGCAGTACCTACAATGAGCAGTTCTTC CASSLSSSTYNEQFF
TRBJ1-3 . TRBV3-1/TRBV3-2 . TGTGCCAGCAGCCAAGAGTGGGGAACTGGAAACACCATATATTTT CASSQEWGTGNTIYF
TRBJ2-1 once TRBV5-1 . TGCGCCAGCAGCTTGGTCTACCAGAATGAGCAGTTCTTC CASSLVYQNEQFF
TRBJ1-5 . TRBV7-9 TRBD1 TGTGCCAGCAGCCCGACAGGGCCTAGCAATCAGCCCCAGCATTTT CASSPTGPSNQPQHF
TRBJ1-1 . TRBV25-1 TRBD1 TGTGCCAGCTCGGTCCCGGGACAGGGGGCGAACACTGAAGCTTTCTTT CASSVPGQGANTEAFF
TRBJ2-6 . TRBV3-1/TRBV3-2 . TGTGCCAGCAGCCAAGATATGGCTGGTGGGGCCAACGTCCTGACTTTC CASSQDMAGGANVLTF
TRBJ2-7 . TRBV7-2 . TGTGCCAGCAGCTTAGGGCTCCTCTACGAGCAGTACTTC CASSLGLLYEQYF
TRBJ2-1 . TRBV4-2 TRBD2 TGTGCCAGCAGCCAAGATCCAGGGCGCGGGGGGCTGTGGAATGAGCAGTTCTTC CASSQDPGRGGLWNEQFF
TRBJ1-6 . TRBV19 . TGTGCCAGTAGTTTCTCCAGGGAATTGGGAAATTCACCCCTCCACTTT CASSFSRELGNSPLHF
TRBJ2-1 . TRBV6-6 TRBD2 TGTGCCAGCAGTGGGCGCGGGGGCAATGAGCAGTTCTTC CASSGRGGNEQFF
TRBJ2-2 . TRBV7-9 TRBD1 TGTGCCAGCAGTTCCCCGTTCGGACAGGGTGACGCCGGGGAGCTGTTTTTT CASSSPFGQGDAGELFF
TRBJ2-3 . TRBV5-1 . TGCGCCAGCAGCTTGTGGGGTAGCGTAACAGATACGCAGTATTTT CASSLWGSVTDTQYF
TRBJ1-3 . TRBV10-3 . TGTGCCATCAGTGACAGGGGTTCTGGAAACACCATATATTTT CAISDRGSGNTIYF
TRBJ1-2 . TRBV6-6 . TGTGCCAGCAGTTACGATAACTATGGCTACACCTTC CASSYDNYGYTF
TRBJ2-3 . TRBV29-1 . TGCAGCGGCCGGGACCGAGTTACGTATTTT CSGRDRVTYF
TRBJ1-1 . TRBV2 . TGTGCCAGCTTGATCAACCGGGACACTGAAGCTTTCTTT CASLINRDTEAFF
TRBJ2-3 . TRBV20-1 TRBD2 TGCAGTGCTAGTGGCGGGGGGGGCTTGATGGTTCGATATAATACGCAGTATTTT CSASGGGGLMVRYNTQYF
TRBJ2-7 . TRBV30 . TGTGCCTGGAGCCAAACGCCTGGGAGGCGCTACCCCTACGAGCAGTACTTC CAWSQTPGRRYPYEQYF
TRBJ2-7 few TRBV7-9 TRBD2 TGTGCCAGCAGCTCCGGGGGAGGGAGGCTAAACGAGCAGTACTTC CASSSGGGRLNEQYF
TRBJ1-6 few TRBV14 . TGTGCCAGCAGCCAAGATAGGCCAGGAGGGCCTGATTCACCCCTCCACTTT CASSQDRPGGPDSPLHF
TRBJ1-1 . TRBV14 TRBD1 TGTGCCAGCAGCCGGGACAGGGCTTTGCGGATCTTT CASSRDRALRIF
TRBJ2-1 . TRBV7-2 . TGTGCCAGCAGCTTATCTCGAAAGTTCTATGAGCAGTTCTTC CASSLSRKFYEQFF
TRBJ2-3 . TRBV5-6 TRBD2 TGTGCCAGCAGCTCCGCGGGGGTAGCAACAGATACGCAGTATTTT CASSSAGVATDTQYF
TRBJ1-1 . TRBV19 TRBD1 TGTGCCAGCTTCAGGGGGCTGAACACTGAAGCTTTCTTT CASFRGLNTEAFF
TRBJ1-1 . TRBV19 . TGTGCCAGTAGTATCCAGTGGCAGGGGATGATTAGGGACACTGAAGCTTTCTTT CASSIQWQGMIRDTEAFF
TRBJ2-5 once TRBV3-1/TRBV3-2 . TGTGCCAGCAGCCTTCGCGGTCAAGAGACCCAGTACTTC CASSLRGQETQYF
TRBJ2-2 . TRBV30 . TGTGCCCAACGGAGGGGGGCCGGGGAGCTGTTTTTT CAQRRGAGELFF
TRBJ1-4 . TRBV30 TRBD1 TGTGCCTGGACCCGGACAGGGGAGGATGAAAAACTGTTTTTT CAWTRTGEDEKLFF
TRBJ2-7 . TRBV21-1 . TGTGCCAGAAGAGAGGCAAATAGCTCCTACGAGCAGTACTTC CARREANSSYEQYF
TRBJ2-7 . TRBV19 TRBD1 TGTGCCAGTAGTCCGGGGACAGCGGTCTACGAGCAGTACTTC CASSPGTAVYEQYF
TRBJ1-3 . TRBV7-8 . TGTGCCAGCAGCTCTCAACTAATAGGGGGAGGCTCTGGAAACACCATATATTTT CASSSQLIGGGSGNTIYF
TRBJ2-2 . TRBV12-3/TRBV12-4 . TGTGCCAGCAGCCTAGGGGGTACCGGGGAGCTGTTTTTT CASSLGGTGELFF
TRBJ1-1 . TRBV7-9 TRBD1 TGTGCCAGCAGCCCGACAGGGTTCACTGAAGCTTTCTTT CASSPTGFTEAFF
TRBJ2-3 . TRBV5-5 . TGTGCCAGCAGCTTGGATACGGGAATCACAGATACGCAGTATTTT CASSLDTGITDTQYF
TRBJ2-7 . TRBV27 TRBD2 TGTGCCAGCAGTTTCGGGGGGGGGTCCTCCTACGAGCAGTACTTC CASSFGGGSSYEQYF
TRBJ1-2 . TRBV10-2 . TGCGCCAGCAGTGAGTGGGACTCAGGAAACTATGGCTACACCTTC CASSEWDSGNYGYTF
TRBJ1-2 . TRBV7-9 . TGTGCCAGCAGCAAAGCGGGGGCCTATGGCTACACCTTC CASSKAGAYGYTF
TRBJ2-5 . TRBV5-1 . TGCGCCAGCAGCTTGACAGGTTGGGGGCCCCAAGAGACCCAGTACTTC CASSLTGWGPQETQYF
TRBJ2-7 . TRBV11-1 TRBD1 TGTGCCAGCAGCTCCGGGACAGGAGTCTACGAGCAGTACTTC CASSSGTGVYEQYF
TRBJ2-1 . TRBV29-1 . TGCAGCGTTTTTCCGGCCAAGGGAAGCTCCTACAATGAGCAGTTCTTC CSVFPAKGSSYNEQFF